These 26 T cell receptor beta chains share one sample of origin, sequenced in a study of molecular identifiers for immune sequencing clone quantification. Via MiXCR, TCRdb re-called the PCR reads, giving one row per CDR3 protein. The sample carries about half a million distinct CDR3 sequences, 20% to 25% recorded once. The sample taken for sequencing was naive CD8+ T cells from blood, with Jurkat cell RNA spiked in. Indicated subset: FACS-sorted CD8+CD4-CCR7+CD45RA+ naive T cells. These receptors were collected from a human donor in good health. Some libraries in this study had Jurkat cell RNA spiked in.

This chain links TRBV12-3 or TRBV12-4 with TRBJ2-7; the match to TRBD2 covers 13 bases. This CDR3 is 15 amino acids long. Trimming cost V 4 bases and J 4 bases; bases outside gene matches: 4. Here the CDR3 reads CASSSGLAGKYEQYF. In DNA, the CDR3 is TGTGCCAGCAGTTCGGGACTAGCGGGGAAGTACGAGCAGTACTTC.

Comment on this clonotype: A read error may account for a junction end that differs from germline. The genes are TRBV29-1 and TRBJ1-4, with no clear D. The CDR3 is 12 residues long. The germline CDR1 and CDR2 sequences are SQVTM and ANQGSEA. The CDR3 region is CSVEDSASRLLF. Here the CDR3 DNA reads TGCAGCGTTGAAGATTCCGCTAGTAGACTGCTTTTT.

The rearrangement joins TRBV28 to TRBJ2-7; 9 bases fit TRBD1. V shed 2 bases and J 9 bases; nucleotides not matched to a gene: 5. CDR1 and CDR2 (germline): MDHEN, SYDVKM. The CDR3 is made up of 13 amino acids. The CDR3 DNA is TGTGCCAGCAGTTTAACTGGACAGGGGTTGCAGTACTTC. This gives the protein CASSLTGQGLQYF.

This chain links TRBV15 with TRBJ2-3, with no clear D. The CDR3 runs 13 residues. V lost 4 bases and J lost 0, with 5 bases in between. Germline values: CDR1 LNHNV, CDR2 YYDKDF (reference sequence). CDR3: CATSKESTDTQYF. The DNA for the CDR3 is TGTGCCACCAGCAAGGAGAGCACAGATACGCAGTATTTT. Drawing the rest from reference TRBV15 and TRBJ2-3, the complete variable domain is DAMVIQNPRYQVTQFGKPVTLSCSQTLNHNVMYWYQQKSSQAPKLLFHYYDKDFNNEADTPDNFQSRRPNTSFCFLDIRSPGLGDTAMYLCATSKESTDTQYFGPGTRLTVL.

Details on this clonotype: A clone one base away is much larger, so this may be a read error. The chain joins TRBV19 to TRBJ2-5; D call uncertain. The length of the CDR3 is 14 residues. Per germline, CDR1 LNHDA and CDR2 SQIVND (reference sequence). Written as DNA, the CDR3 is TGTGCCCGTAGTGCCGGATCTGCCCTGGCGACCCAGTACTTC. It specifies CARSAGSALATQYF.

This clonotype was detected many times. The genes are TRBV12-3 or TRBV12-4 and TRBJ2-7; D may be TRBD2 (6 bases). This CDR3 spans 15 amino acids. V was clipped by 2 bases and J by 4 bases, with 15 bases between them. CDR3 coding DNA: TGTGCCAGCAGTTTAAGTGGGAGCCGGGGGTACGAGCAGTACTTC. This codes for CASSLSGSRGYEQYF.

This clonotype was found a few times. CDR3 nucleotide sequence: TGCGCCAGCAGCCAATATTCGGGACAGGGACACTACGAGCAGTACTTC. As protein: CASSQYSGQGHYEQYF. The J gene is TRBJ2-7, the V gene TRBV4-3; 9 bases match TRBD1. Germline V gene lookup returns CDR1 LGHNA and CDR2 YSLEER. With V trimmed by 2 bases and J by 3 bases, 8 bases remained unmatched. This CDR3 contains 16 residues.

About this clonotype: The junction departs from the called germline gene at one end, perhaps through a read error. The genes are TRBV10-3 and TRBJ2-7; 7 bases line up with TRBD1. Germline assignment: CDR1 ENHRY and CDR2 SYGVKD. The CDR3 is 13 residues long. The CDR3 loop is CAISVGTVYERYF. CDR3 bases: TGTGCCATCAGCGTGGGGACAGTCTACGAGCGGTACTTC.

For this clonotype: Its ends do not fully match the called genes, so a read error is possible. V and J are TRBV12-3 or TRBV12-4 and TRBJ2-1, with D possibly TRBD2 on 5 matching bases. CDR3 length: 14 residues. CDR3 loop: CASSFGSSCNEQFF. Written as DNA, the CDR3 is TGTGCCAGCAGTTTTGGGAGTTCCTGCAATGAGCAGTTCTTC.

The chain joins TRBV6-4 to TRBJ2-1; 11 bases fit TRBD2. This CDR3 comprises 16 residues. With V trimmed by 4 bases and J by 9 bases, 11 bases remained unmatched. In germline, CDR1 is MRHNA, CDR2 SNTAGT. Here the CDR3 reads CASSAWGTSGTVEQFF. CDR3 nucleotides: TGTGCCAGCAGTGCCTGGGGGACTAGCGGTACGGTTGAGCAGTTCTTC.

This clonotype was found many times. J is TRBJ2-7 and V is TRBV13; possibly TRBD2 for D (6 bases). V shed 8 bases and J shed 5 bases, with 16 bases lying between them. The CDR3 covers 13 residues. The V gene's germline CDR1 is PRHDT and CDR2 FYEKMQ (reference sequence). The CDR3 DNA sequence: TGTGCCAGCCGGGACGGGACTCGGGACGAGCAGTACTTC. Translating it yields CASRDGTRDEQYF.

A word on this clonotype: One end of the junction does not line up with germline, which may come from a read error. V usage is TRBV28 and J usage is TRBJ2-1; 7 bases line up with TRBD1. The CDR3 contains 16 residues. Germline CDR1 reads MDHEN; CDR2 reads SYDVKM. For the CDR3, the DNA is TGTGCCAACAGTGGGTCCGAGGGACAGCTCGACAATGAGCAGTTCTTC. Encoded protein: CANSGSEGQLDNEQFF.

This clonotype was detected a few times. This chain links TRBV4-1 with TRBJ2-3; 9 nucleotides align to TRBD1. CDR1 and CDR2 (germline): MGHRA, YSYEKL. V lost 1 base, J lost 7 bases, and 6 bases stayed unmatched. This CDR3 is built from 15 residues. CDR3 nucleotide sequence: TGCGCCAGCAGCCAAGGGACAGGGGCTGGAAATACGCAGTATTTT. Protein sequence: CASSQGTGAGNTQYF.

This clonotype has only a few counts. V gene TRBV20-1 combines with J gene TRBJ2-7; 10 bases fit TRBD1. This CDR3 contains 15 residues. CDR1 and CDR2 (germline): DFQATT, SNEGSKA (reference sequence). V lost 0 bases and J lost 4; bases outside the gene matches: 6. The CDR3 loop reads CSARDGDRGFYEQYF. Written as DNA, the CDR3 is TGCAGTGCTAGAGACGGGGACAGGGGTTTTTACGAGCAGTACTTC.

For this clonotype: This may be a read error: a much more frequent sequence differs by one nucleotide. V and J are TRBV12-3 or TRBV12-4 and TRBJ1-5; D call uncertain. The CDR3 has 12 residues. The V end was cut by 3 bases, the J end by 5 bases, with 5 bases between. In DNA, the CDR3 is TGTGCCAGCAGTTTCATGGATCAGCCCCAGCATTTT. It is translated as CASSFMDQPQHF.

This clonotype has more than one count but fewer than ten. The V call is TRBV29-1, the J call TRBJ1-2; D perhaps matches TRBD1 (6 bases). Trimming stripped 7 bases from V and 8 bases from J, with 23 bases between. This CDR3 comprises 14 residues. CDR1 is SQVTM and CDR2 is ANQGSEA in the germline V gene. The CDR3 region is CSARGVRGSSGYTF. The CDR3 DNA is TGCAGCGCCAGAGGCGTCAGGGGTTCTAGCGGCTACACCTTC.

For the CDR3, the DNA is TGTGCCAGCATTAAGACTAGCGGGAGGGCTATCCTCAATGAGCAGTTCTTC. Translation gives CASIKTSGRAILNEQFF. This chain links TRBV27 with TRBJ2-1; 14 bases align to TRBD2. J gave up 6 bases and V 7 bases, and 11 bases lay outside the gene matches. The CDR3 has 17 residues. Germline V gene data show CDR1 as MNHEY and CDR2 as SMNVEV (reference sequence).

V and J are TRBV27 and TRBJ2-1; TRBD2 matches at 12 bases. J gave up 0 bases and V 6 bases, and 6 bases lay outside the gene matches. Germline CDR1 reads MNHEY; CDR2 reads SMNVEV (reference sequence). CDR3 length equals 17 residues. In nucleotides, the CDR3 is TGTGCCAGCAGATGGGCTAGCGGGGGGGTCTCCTACAATGAGCAGTTCTTC. This codes for CASRWASGGVSYNEQFF.

This clonotype was observed a handful of times. This chain connects TRBV6-2 or TRBV6-3 to TRBJ1-5, with D maybe TRBD1 (5 bases). The CDR3 extends over 14 amino acids. The germline V gene encodes CDR1 MNHEY and CDR2 SVGEGT. With 2 bases removed from V and 7 bases from J, the gap between germline ends came to 12 bases. The CDR3 spells CASSYGGVYQPQHF. The DNA for the CDR3 is TGTGCCAGCAGTTACGGGGGGGTCTACCAGCCCCAGCATTTT.

The table lists this clonotype with many counts. This chain connects TRBV30 to TRBJ2-7; D remains ambiguous. Trimming took off 3 bases at V and 2 bases at J, with 8 bases between the two ends. This CDR3 contains 12 residues. From germline, CDR1 is GTSNPN and CDR2 SVGIG (reference sequence). The CDR3 reads CAWRDTAYEQYF. CDR3 nucleotides: TGTGCCTGGAGAGACACCGCCTACGAGCAGTACTTC.

About this clonotype itself: A much more abundant neighbour one base away suggests this may be a read error. Because the CDR3 is missing its conserved closing phenylalanine or tryptophan, this is likely a read error. This chain connects TRBV20-1 to TRBJ2-7; a possible D gene is TRBD1 (6 bases). Looked up from germline, CDR1 is DFQATT and CDR2 is SNEGSKA (reference sequence). V shed 2 bases and J shed 7 bases, with 6 bases lying between them. CDR3 length equals 10 residues. The CDR3 sequence: CSARQGEQYL. CDR3 nucleotide sequence: TGCAGTGCTAGACAGGGGGAGCAGTACCTC.

J is TRBJ2-1 and V is TRBV19, with TRBD2 matching over 9 bases. Trimming at V came to 8 bases and at J to 9 bases, leaving 11 bases not matched to a gene. Per germline, CDR1 LNHDA and CDR2 SQIVND (reference sequence). The CDR3 loop spans 14 amino acids. The chain's CDR3 is CASAGTSISVEQFF. For the CDR3, the DNA is TGTGCCAGTGCCGGGACTAGCATTTCAGTTGAGCAGTTCTTC.

In this sample, this clonotype turned up a few times. A much larger clone differs from this one at a single base, so this may be a read error. The V gene is TRBV29-1, the J gene TRBJ2-3; either TRBD1 or TRBD2 may fit D (5 bases each). Germline V gene lookup returns CDR1 SQVTM and CDR2 ANQGSEA. Trimming cost V 6 bases and J 8 bases, with 15 bases left between them. The CDR3 length is 12 residues. The CDR3, as DNA: TGCAGCGTCGAGGATTGGGACGGTACGCAGTATTTT. Its protein is CSVEDWDGTQYF.

As concerns this clonotype: This may be a read error, as it is one base from a much larger clone. CDR3 in amino acids: CASSQELDNQPQHF. In nucleotides, the CDR3 is TGCGCCAGCAGCCAAGAACTCGATAATCAGCCCCAGCATTTT. This chain links TRBV4-1 with TRBJ1-5, with D uncertain. Germline lookup yields CDR1 MGHRA and CDR2 YSYEKL. Deletions cut 0 bases from V and 4 bases from J, with 7 bases between. The CDR3 runs 14 residues.

As concerns this clonotype: A much larger clone is a single base away; this may be a read error. This chain joins TRBV4-2 and TRBJ2-7; D gene unclear. The CDR3 totals 16 residues. Germline values: CDR1 LGHNA, CDR2 YNFKEQ. V lost 0 bases and J lost 5, with 17 bases in between. The chain's CDR3 is CASSQEWAAVAHEQYF. CDR3 DNA sequence: TGTGCCAGCAGCCAAGAGTGGGCCGCCGTTGCCCACGAGCAGTACTTC.

This clonotype was seen at least ten times. The rearrangement links TRBV12-3 or TRBV12-4 to TRBJ2-3; D not certain. The CDR3 covers 15 residues. Trimming left V 7 bases short and J 2 bases short, with 16 bases between. This CDR3 reads CASTSPRHYTDTQYF. The CDR3 DNA reads TGTGCCAGCACTTCCCCCCGCCACTACACAGATACGCAGTATTTT.